Listed here is a single T cell receptor beta chain. Its antigen is unknown. These data are taken from a study of Tregs in tolerant kidney transplant recipients. Findings and caveats of the study: This study did not directly address biological reproducibility.

The CDR3 length is 19 residues. Germline V gene lookup returns CDR1 SGDLS and CDR2 YYNGEE. Trimming at V came to 0 bases and at J to 4 bases, leaving 10 bases not matched to a gene. The protocol was immunoSEQ multiplex PCR, while the TCRdb copy is restricted to in-frame clones and leaves out a portion. The sample shows 50,000 to 80,000 clones, less than 98% of them seen only once. The TCR originated in a human donor who received a combined kidney and bone marrow transplant. The sample was Tregs from blood, taken before the transplant. The J gene is TRBJ2-1, the V gene TRBV9; TRBD2 aligns across 13 bases. CDR3 bases: TGTGCCAGCAGCGTAGCTTTTTCGGGACTAGCGGGATCTTACAATGAGCAGTTCTTC. Amino acids: CASSVAFSGLAGSYNEQFF.